This T cell receptor (beta chain) was captured in a study of CD8 T cells in Susac syndrome. Study overall: At blood draw, Susac syndrome patients were therapy-naive, on corticosteroids, or on intravenous immunoglobulin alone.

RNA in amounts of about 0.5 to 1 ug was reverse transcribed with random hexamers. A multiplex approach, immunoSEQ multiplex PCR, amplified TCR beta CDR3 across 54 Vbeta and 13 Jbeta. TCRdb ran MiXCR on the immunoSEQ multiplex PCR reads and lists one entry per CDR3 protein. The data contain fewer than 140,000 distinct CDR3 sequences, less than 95% of them singletons. Germline V gives CDR1 DFQATT, CDR2 SNEGSKA (reference sequence). V was clipped by 1 base and J by 3 bases, with 13 bases between them. The CDR3 is 14 residues long. With respect to this clonotype: Its specificity is unknown.

Study-level findings and limits: Susac syndrome CD8+ repertoires were clonally expanded, most strongly in CD8+ TEMRA cells.

Fulfillment of recently defined diagnostic criteria for definite or probable disease was shown by the patients with Susac syndrome. The source material was CD8+ T cells from PBMCs. The sequence came from a human donor with Susac syndrome. The chain uses TRBV20-1 and TRBJ2-7; D unclear. The CDR3 reads CSARGDVGYYEQYF. CDR3 nucleotide sequence: TGCAGTGCTAGAGGCGATGTAGGTTACTACGAGCAGTACTTC.